Given below is one TCR beta chain in context. Its antigen is undetermined. The germline V gene encodes CDR1 ENHRY and CDR2 SYGVKD. This CDR3 is built from 14 residues. Trimming took off 6 bases at V and 2 bases at J, with 13 bases between the two ends. This entry is derived from a study of cytomegalovirus exposure and HLA in healthy donors. Findings of the study overall: Cytomegalovirus status, reportedly, was diagnosed with high specificity and sensitivity by the classifier.

Clones were read by immunoSEQ multiplex PCR, and TCRdb kept only the in-frame ones, dropping some. The sample holds about 180,000 clones, about 89% seen once. The sequence came from a man aged 18 to 30 in good health and CMV-seropositive. Sequencing was carried out using PBMCs. This chain uses TRBV10-3 with TRBJ1-2; D is unclear. The DNA for the CDR3 is TGTGCCATCAGCAACCTAGAGAAAAACTATGGCTACACCTTC. It encodes CAISNLEKNYGYTF.